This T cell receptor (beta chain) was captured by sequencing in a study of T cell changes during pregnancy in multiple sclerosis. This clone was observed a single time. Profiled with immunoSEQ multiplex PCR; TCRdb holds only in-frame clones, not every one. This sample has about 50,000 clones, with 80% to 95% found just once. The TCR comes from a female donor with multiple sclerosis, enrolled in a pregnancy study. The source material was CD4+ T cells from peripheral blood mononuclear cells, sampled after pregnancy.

Written as DNA, the CDR3 is TGTGCCAGCAGCTCCTCTACAGGGTCCGGGGAGCTGTTTTTT. Encoded protein: CASSSSTGSGELFF. The chain combines TRBV7-3 with TRBJ2-2, with TRBD1 as a possible D gene (6 bases). The length of the CDR3 is 14 residues. Trimming took 4 bases from V and 6 from J, leaving 12 bases between them. The V gene's germline CDR1 is SGHTA and CDR2 FQGTGA.